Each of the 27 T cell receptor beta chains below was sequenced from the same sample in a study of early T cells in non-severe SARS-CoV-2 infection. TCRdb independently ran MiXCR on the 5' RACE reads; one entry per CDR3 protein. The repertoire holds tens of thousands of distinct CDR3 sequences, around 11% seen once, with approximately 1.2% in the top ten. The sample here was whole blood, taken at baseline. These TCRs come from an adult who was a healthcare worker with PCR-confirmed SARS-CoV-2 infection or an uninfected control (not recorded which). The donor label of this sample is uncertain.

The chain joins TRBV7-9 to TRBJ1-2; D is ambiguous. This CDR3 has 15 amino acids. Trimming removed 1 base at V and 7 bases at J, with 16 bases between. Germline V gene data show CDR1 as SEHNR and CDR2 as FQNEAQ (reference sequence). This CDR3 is CASSLGMSKGGGYTF. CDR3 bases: TGTGCCAGCAGCTTAGGGATGTCAAAGGGCGGTGGCTACACCTTC.

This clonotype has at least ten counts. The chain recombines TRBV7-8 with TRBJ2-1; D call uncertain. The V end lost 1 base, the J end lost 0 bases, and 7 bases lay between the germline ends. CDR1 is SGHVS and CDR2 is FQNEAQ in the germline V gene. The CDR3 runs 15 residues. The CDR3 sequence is CASSLDQSSYNEQFF. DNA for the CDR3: TGTGCCAGCAGCTTAGACCAGAGCTCCTACAATGAGCAGTTCTTC. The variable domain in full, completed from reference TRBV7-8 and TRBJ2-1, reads GAGVSQSPRYKVAKRGQDVALRCDPISGHVSLFWYQQALGQGPEFLTYFQNEAQLDKSGLPSDRFFAERPEGSVSTLKIQRTQQEDSAVYLCASSLDQSSYNEQFFGPGTRLTVL.

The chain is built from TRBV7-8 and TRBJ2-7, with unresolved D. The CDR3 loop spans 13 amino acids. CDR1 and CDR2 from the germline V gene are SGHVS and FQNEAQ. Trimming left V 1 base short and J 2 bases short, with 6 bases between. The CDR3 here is CASSLDRAYEQYV. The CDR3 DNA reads TGTGCCAGCAGCTTAGATAGGGCCTACGAGCAGTACGTC.

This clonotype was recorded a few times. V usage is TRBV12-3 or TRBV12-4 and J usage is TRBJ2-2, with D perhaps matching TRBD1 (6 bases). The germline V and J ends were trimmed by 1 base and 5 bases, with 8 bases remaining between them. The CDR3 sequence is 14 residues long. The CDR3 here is CASSLVQGTGELFF. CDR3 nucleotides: TGTGCCAGCAGTTTAGTTCAGGGGACCGGGGAGCTGTTTTTT.

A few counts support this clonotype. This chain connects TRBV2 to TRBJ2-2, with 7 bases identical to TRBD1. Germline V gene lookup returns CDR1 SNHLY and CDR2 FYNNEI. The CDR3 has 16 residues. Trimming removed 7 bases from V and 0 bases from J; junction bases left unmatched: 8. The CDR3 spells CASNTDRRANTGELFF. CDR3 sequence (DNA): TGTGCCAGCAATACGGACAGGAGAGCGAACACCGGGGAGCTGTTTTTT.

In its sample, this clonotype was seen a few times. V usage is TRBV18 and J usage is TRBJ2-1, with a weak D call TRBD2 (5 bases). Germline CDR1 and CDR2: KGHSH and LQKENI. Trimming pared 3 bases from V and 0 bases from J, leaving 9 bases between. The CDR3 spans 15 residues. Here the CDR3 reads CASSPLGGSYNEQFF. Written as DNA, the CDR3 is TGTGCCAGCTCACCCTTAGGAGGCTCCTACAATGAGCAGTTCTTC. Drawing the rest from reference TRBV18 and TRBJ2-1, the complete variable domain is NAGVMQNPRHLVRRRGQEARLRCSPMKGHSHVYWYRQLPEEGLKFMVYLQKENIIDESGMPKERFSAEFPKEGPSILRIQQVVRGDSAAYFCASSPLGGSYNEQFFGPGTRLTVL.

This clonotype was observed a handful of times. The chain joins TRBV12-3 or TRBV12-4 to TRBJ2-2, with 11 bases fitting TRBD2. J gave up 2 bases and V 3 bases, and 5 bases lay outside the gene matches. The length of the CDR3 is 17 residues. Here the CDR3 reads CASSFSSGGINTGELFF. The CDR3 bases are TGTGCCAGCAGTTTTTCTAGCGGGGGGATTAACACCGGGGAGCTGTTTTTT.

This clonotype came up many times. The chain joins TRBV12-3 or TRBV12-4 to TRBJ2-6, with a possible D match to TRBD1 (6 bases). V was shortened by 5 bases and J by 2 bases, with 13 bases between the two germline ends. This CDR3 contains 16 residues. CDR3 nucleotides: TGTGCCAGCAGTCCCCGACGGACAGCTGGGGCCAACGTCCTGACTTTC. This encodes CASSPRRTAGANVLTF.

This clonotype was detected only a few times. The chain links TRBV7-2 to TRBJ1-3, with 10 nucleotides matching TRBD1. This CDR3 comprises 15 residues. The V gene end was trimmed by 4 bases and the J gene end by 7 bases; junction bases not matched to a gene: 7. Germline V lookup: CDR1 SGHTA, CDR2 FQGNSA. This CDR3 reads CASSSRTGGANTIYF. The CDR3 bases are TGTGCCAGCAGCTCGAGGACAGGGGGGGCGAACACCATATATTTT. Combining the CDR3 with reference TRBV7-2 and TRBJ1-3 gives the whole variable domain GAGVSQSPSNKVTEKGKDVELRCDPISGHTALYWYRQSLGQGLEFLIYFQGNSAPDKSGLPSDRFSAERTGGSVSTLTIQRTQQEDSAVYLCASSSRTGGANTIYFGEGSWLTVV.

Here the CDR3 DNA reads TGTGCCAGCTCACCCGTGATAGGGGGTGCTGAGCAGTTCTTC. This codes for CASSPVIGGAEQFF. The V call is TRBV18, the J call TRBJ2-1; D possibly corresponds to TRBD1 (6 bases). Germline V gives CDR1 KGHSH, CDR2 LQKENI. V was shortened by 3 bases and J by 9 bases, with 15 bases between the two germline ends. The CDR3 extends over 14 amino acids.

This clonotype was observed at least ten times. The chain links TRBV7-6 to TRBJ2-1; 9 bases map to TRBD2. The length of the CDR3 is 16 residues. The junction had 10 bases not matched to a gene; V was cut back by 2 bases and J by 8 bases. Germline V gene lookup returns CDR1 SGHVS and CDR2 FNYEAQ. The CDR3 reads CASSLISGGKRDEQFF. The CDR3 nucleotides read TGTGCCAGCAGCTTAATTAGCGGGGGAAAGAGGGATGAGCAGTTCTTC.

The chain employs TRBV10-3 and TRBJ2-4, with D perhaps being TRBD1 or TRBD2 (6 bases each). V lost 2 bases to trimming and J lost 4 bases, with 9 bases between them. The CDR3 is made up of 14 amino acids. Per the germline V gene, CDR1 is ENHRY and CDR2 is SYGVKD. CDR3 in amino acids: CAISERGDKNIQYF. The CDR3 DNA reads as TGTGCCATCAGTGAGAGGGGGGATAAAAACATTCAGTACTTC.

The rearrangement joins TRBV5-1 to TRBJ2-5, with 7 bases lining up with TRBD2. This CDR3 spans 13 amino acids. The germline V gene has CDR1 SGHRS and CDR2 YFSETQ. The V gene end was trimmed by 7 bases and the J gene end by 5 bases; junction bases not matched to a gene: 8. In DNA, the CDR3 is TGCGCCAGCGAAGCGGGGAGCGGGGAGACCCAGTACTTC. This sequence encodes CASEAGSGETQYF.

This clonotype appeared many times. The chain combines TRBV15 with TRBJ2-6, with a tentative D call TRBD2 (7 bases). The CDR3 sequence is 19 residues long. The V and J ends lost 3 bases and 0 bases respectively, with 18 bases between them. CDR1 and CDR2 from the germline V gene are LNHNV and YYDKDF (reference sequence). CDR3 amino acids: CATSRDGGPISSGANVLTF. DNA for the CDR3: TGTGCCACCAGCAGGGACGGGGGGCCAATAAGCTCTGGGGCCAACGTCCTGACTTTC.

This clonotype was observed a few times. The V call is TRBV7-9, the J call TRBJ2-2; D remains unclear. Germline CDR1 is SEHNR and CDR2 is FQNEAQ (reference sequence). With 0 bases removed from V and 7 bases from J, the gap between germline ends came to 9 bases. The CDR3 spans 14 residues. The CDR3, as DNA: TGTGCCAGCAGCTTAGCCACCCTTAACGGGGAGCTGTTTTTT. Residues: CASSLATLNGELFF. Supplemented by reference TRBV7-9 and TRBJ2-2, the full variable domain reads DTGVSQNPRHKITKRGQNVTFRCDPISEHNRLYWYRQTLGQGPEFLTYFQNEAQLEKSRLLSDRFSAERPKGSFSTLEIQRTEQGDSAMYLCASSLATLNGELFFGEGSRLTVL.

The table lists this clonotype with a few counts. The DNA of the CDR3 is TGCAGTGCTAGAGTTTGGCGCGGGAACACAGATACGCAGTATTTT. Protein product: CSARVWRGNTDTQYF. The V gene is TRBV20-1, the J gene TRBJ2-3, with a weak D call TRBD2 (6 bases). Trimming removed 1 base at V and 2 bases at J, with 13 bases between. The CDR3 totals 15 residues. Germline values: CDR1 DFQATT, CDR2 SNEGSKA (reference sequence).

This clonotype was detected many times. CDR3 amino acids: CAVDSYNEQFF. CDR3 sequence (DNA): TGTGCAGTGGACAGCTACAATGAGCAGTTCTTC. The J gene is TRBJ2-1, the V gene TRBV30, with D maybe TRBD1 (6 bases). The CDR3 is 11 amino acids. From germline, CDR1 is GTSNPN and CDR2 SVGIG (reference sequence).

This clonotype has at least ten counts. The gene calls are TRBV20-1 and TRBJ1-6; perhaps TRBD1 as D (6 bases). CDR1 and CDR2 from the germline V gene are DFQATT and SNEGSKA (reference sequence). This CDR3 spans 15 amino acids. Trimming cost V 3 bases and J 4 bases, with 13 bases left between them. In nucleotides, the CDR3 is TGCAGTGCTAGCGCGGGGGGCGGGTATAATTCACCCCTCCACTTT. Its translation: CSASAGGGYNSPLHF.

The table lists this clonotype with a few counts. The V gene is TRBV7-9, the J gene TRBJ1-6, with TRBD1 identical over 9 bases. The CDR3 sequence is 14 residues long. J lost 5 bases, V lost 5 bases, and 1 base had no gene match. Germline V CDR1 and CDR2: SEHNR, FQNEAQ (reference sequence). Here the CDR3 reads CASSRTGDNSPLHF. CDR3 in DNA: TGTGCCAGCAGCAGGACAGGGGATAATTCACCCCTCCACTTT. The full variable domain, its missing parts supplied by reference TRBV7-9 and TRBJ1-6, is DTGVSQNPRHKITKRGQNVTFRCDPISEHNRLYWYRQTLGQGPEFLTYFQNEAQLEKSRLLSDRFSAERPKGSFSTLEIQRTEQGDSAMYLCASSRTGDNSPLHFGNGTRLTVT.

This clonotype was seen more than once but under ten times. CDR3 residues: CASSYTGTSYTDTQYF. The DNA for the CDR3 is TGTGCCAGCAGTTATACCGGGACTAGCTACACAGATACGCAGTATTTT. The chain carries TRBV6-6 and TRBJ2-3; 9 bases line up with TRBD2. The germline CDR1 and CDR2 sequences are MNHNY and SVGAGI (reference sequence). The V gene end was trimmed by 3 bases and the J gene end by 2 bases; junction bases not matched to a gene: 6. The CDR3 is 16 amino acids.

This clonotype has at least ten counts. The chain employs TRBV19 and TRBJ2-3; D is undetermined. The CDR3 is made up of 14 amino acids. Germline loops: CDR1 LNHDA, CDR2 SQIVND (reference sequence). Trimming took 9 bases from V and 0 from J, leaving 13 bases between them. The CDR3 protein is CASEDPFSTDTQYF. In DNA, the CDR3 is TGTGCCAGCGAGGACCCCTTTAGCACAGATACGCAGTATTTT.

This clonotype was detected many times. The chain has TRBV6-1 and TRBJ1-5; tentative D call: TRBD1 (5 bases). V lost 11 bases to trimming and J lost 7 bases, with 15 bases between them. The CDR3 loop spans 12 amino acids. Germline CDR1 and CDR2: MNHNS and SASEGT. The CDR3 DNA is TGTGCCGGAAGAGGACAAGGACAGCCCCAGCATTTT. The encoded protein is CAGRGQGQPQHF.

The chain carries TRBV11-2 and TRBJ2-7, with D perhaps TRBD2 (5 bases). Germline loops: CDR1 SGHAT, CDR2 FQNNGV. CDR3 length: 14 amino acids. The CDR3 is CASSLEDGLGEQYV. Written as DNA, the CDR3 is TGTGCCAGCAGCCTAGAAGACGGACTCGGCGAGCAGTACGTC.

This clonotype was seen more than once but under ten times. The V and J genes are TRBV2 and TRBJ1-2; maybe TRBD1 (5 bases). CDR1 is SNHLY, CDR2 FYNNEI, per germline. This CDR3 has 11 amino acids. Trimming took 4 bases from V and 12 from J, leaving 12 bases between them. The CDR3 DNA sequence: TGTGCCAGCAGTGGTAGTCAGGGTGACACCTTC. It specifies CASSGSQGDTF.

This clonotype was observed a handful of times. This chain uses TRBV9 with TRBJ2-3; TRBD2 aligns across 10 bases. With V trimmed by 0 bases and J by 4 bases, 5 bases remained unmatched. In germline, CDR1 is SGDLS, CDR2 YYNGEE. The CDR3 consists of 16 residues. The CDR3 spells CASSVVERGGPDTQYF. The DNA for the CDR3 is TGTGCCAGCAGCGTAGTGGAGCGGGGGGGCCCAGATACGCAGTATTTT.

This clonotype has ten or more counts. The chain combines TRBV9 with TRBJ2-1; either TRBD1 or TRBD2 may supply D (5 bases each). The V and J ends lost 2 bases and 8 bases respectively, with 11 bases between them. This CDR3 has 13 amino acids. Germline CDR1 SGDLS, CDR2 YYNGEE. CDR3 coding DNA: TGTGCCAGCAGCGTGGGTAGGGACCATGAGCAGTTCTTC. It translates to CASSVGRDHEQFF.

CDR3 nucleotides: TGCAGCGTCGTCCCTCCGGGGGGCAACACAGATACGCAGTATTTT. It encodes CSVVPPGGNTDTQYF. This chain connects TRBV29-1 to TRBJ2-3, with D possibly being TRBD2 (7 bases). Germline loops: CDR1 SQVTM, CDR2 ANQGSEA. The CDR3 runs 15 residues. V was clipped by 6 bases and J by 2 bases, with 18 bases between them.